This record covers a single TCR beta chain. This sample is part of a study of T cells after posttransplantation cyclophosphamide. Assay used: immunoSEQ multiplex PCR; TCRdb lists only in-frame clones, some missing. Of some 20,000 clones listed, nearly 99% were seen once; the top ten hold more than 0.15%. Cells defined as naive were viable CD3+CD4+ or CD3+CD8+ and CCR7+CD45RA+CD45RO-CD95-CD27+CD28+. This related bone marrow graft donor gave peripheral blood on the day of marrow donation. The sample consisted of naive CD4+ T cells sorted from PBMCs. The sequence derives from a man aged 35 to 55 in good health, CMV-negative, and a related stem cell transplant donor.

CDR3 in amino acids: CASRPRGSRGPNQPQHF. In nucleotides, the CDR3 is TGTGCCAGCAGACCTAGGGGATCCAGGGGGCCCAATCAGCCCCAGCATTTT. The rearrangement joins TRBV28 to TRBJ1-5, with 8 bases matching TRBD1. Per the germline V gene, CDR1 is MDHEN and CDR2 is SYDVKM. The V segment lost 6 bases and the J segment 3 bases; nucleotides outside the gene matches: 13. This CDR3 is built from 17 residues.